This T cell receptor (beta chain) was captured by sequencing in a study of immune characterization of retroperitoneal liposarcoma. MiXCR was run by TCRdb on the PCR reads, yielding one entry per CDR3 protein. The sample has approximately 11,000 distinct CDR3 sequences; about 50% are singletons. This clonotype occurred a few times. Looked up from germline, CDR1 is SGHAT and CDR2 is FQNNGV. The CDR3 is 16 amino acids. V was shortened by 5 bases and J by 13 bases, with 27 bases between the two germline ends. Source material: tumor tissue. This clonotype was sampled from a female donor with retroperitoneal liposarcoma. V gene TRBV11-2 combines with J gene TRBJ2-4; D possibly corresponds to TRBD1 (7 bases). The CDR3 here is CASSTSRGTAKGEQYF. CDR3 nucleotide sequence: TGTGCCAGCAGCACCAGCCGGGGGACAGCTAAAGGGGAGCAGTACTTC.